The rows below give T cell receptor beta chains drawn from one sample of a study of cytomegalovirus exposure and HLA in healthy donors. Here immunoSEQ multiplex PCR was the method, and the copy in TCRdb shows in-frame clones only, minus some. This table holds more than 55,000 clones, approximately 88% found once. Sequencing was done on a sample of PBMCs. These receptors were collected from a woman between 18 and 29 years old in good health and CMV-seronegative. Both conserved end residues are part of each CDR3. A D gene is named only where the DNA matches it firmly. A row's size may be missing; if present it is once, few, many or a size class.

>-|TRBV5-1|TRBJ1-1|-
CASRSHVREAFF
TGCGCCAGCCGGAGCCACGTTCGTGAAGCTTTCTTT
>once|TRBV2|TRBJ2-2|-
CASKEYGELFF
TGTGCCAGCAAGGAGTACGGGGAGCTGTTTTTT
>-|TRBV6-5|TRBJ2-1|TRBD2
CASRSLAGGGNEQFF
TGTGCCAGCAGAAGCCTAGCGGGGGGAGGCAATGAGCAGTTCTTC
>-|TRBV19|TRBJ2-2|-
CASSFAVGFPTGELFF
TGTGCCAGTAGTTTCGCAGTCGGGTTTCCCACCGGGGAGCTGTTTTTT
>-|TRBV11-2|TRBJ2-3|TRBD2
CASSWGTSGSPTTDTQYF
TGTGCCAGCAGCTGGGGGACTAGCGGATCGCCCACCACAGATACGCAGTATTTT
>once|TRBV28|TRBJ2-7|TRBD1
CASSLFLGTGAHEQYF
TGTGCCAGCAGTTTATTTTTGGGGACAGGGGCCCACGAGCAGTACTTC
>few|TRBV19|TRBJ2-1|TRBD2
CASSIDLASGSYNEQFF
TGTGCCAGTAGTATAGATTTGGCTAGCGGATCATACAATGAGCAGTTCTTC
>-|TRBV5-1|TRBJ2-3|TRBD2
CASSGGLAGGTDTQYF
TGCGCCAGCAGCGGGGGACTAGCGGGGGGCACAGATACGCAGTATTTT
>-|TRBV5-4|TRBJ1-2|TRBD1
CASSHRGTDGYTF
TGTGCCAGCAGCCACAGGGGAACAGATGGCTACACCTTC
>-|TRBV12-2|TRBJ2-1|-
CASRLGTRDSSSYNEQFF
TGTGCAAGTCGCTTAGGCACGCGGGATTCGAGCTCCTACAATGAGCAGTTCTTC
>-|TRBV19|TRBJ1-2|-
CASSSWDFGDGYTF
TGTGCCAGTAGTTCTTGGGACTTTGGGGATGGCTACACCTTC
>-|TRBV14|TRBJ1-1|-
CASSSRTATEAFF
TGTGCCAGCAGCTCAAGGACAGCCACTGAAGCTTTCTTT
>-|TRBV2|TRBJ1-2|-
CASRTGSGYYGYTF
TGTGCCAGCAGGACCGGGTCTGGGTACTATGGCTACACCTTC
>-|TRBV7-6|TRBJ2-3|TRBD2
CASSNGRAFTDTQYF
TGTGCCAGCAGTAACGGGAGGGCCTTCACAGATACGCAGTATTTT
>-|TRBV7-6|TRBJ2-5|TRBD1
CASRPPGQGQETQYF
TGTGCCAGCAGGCCACCGGGACAGGGCCAAGAGACCCAGTACTTC
>-|TRBV4-2|TRBJ1-3|-
CASSHHLRPSPSGNTIYF
TGTGCCAGCAGCCATCATCTCAGGCCATCACCCTCAGGAAACACCATATATTTT
>once|TRBV2|TRBJ2-3|-
CASRARESQDTQYF
TGTGCCAGCCGCGCCCGGGAGAGCCAAGATACGCAGTATTTT
>-|TRBV19|TRBJ2-5|-
CASSTRDTLQETQYF
TGTGCCAGTAGTACCAGGGACACCCTGCAAGAGACCCAGTACTTC
>-|TRBV14|TRBJ2-5|TRBD2
CASSQDRVASGGRRTQYF
TGTGCCAGCAGCCAAGATCGGGTGGCTAGCGGGGGACGTCGTACCCAGTACTTC
>few|TRBV5-1|TRBJ2-5|TRBD2
CASSFGTTQETQYF
TGCGCCAGCAGCTTCGGGACTACGCAAGAGACCCAGTACTTC
>-|TRBV28|TRBJ2-5|TRBD2
CASSPTGLAGEGKTQYF
TGTGCCAGCAGTCCGACCGGACTAGCGGGAGAGGGAAAGACCCAGTACTTC
>-|TRBV27|TRBJ2-7|-
CASSLSYPGAGYEQYF
TGTGCCAGCAGTTTGAGCTATCCAGGGGCGGGCTACGAGCAGTACTTC
>once|TRBV30|TRBJ2-7|-
CAWSRGSYEQYF
TGTGCCTGGAGTCGGGGCTCCTACGAGCAGTACTTC
>-|TRBV5-4|TRBJ2-3|TRBD1
CASSLGQGLGTDTQYF
TGTGCCAGCAGCTTAGGACAGGGGTTGGGCACAGATACGCAGTATTTT
>-|TRBV19|TRBJ2-3|-
CASSTDWADTQYF
TGTGCCAGTAGCACGGACTGGGCAGATACGCAGTATTTT
>-|TRBV4-1|TRBJ2-1|TRBD1
CASSRAGGTGRNEQFF
TGCGCCAGCAGCCGGGCCGGGGGGACAGGGAGGAATGAGCAGTTCTTC
>-|TRBV28|TRBJ1-2|-
CASSLQGLPYGYTF
TGTGCCAGCAGTTTACAGGGGTTGCCGTATGGCTACACCTTC
>once|TRBV28|TRBJ2-3|-
CASSPRPRDVISTDTQYF
TGTGCCAGCAGCCCCAGACCCCGGGATGTTATCAGCACAGATACGCAGTATTTT
>-|TRBV28|TRBJ2-7|TRBD2
CASSPGLDREQYF
TGTGCCAGCAGTCCGGGACTAGATCGCGAGCAGTACTTC
>-|TRBV6-1|TRBJ2-7|-
CASSEMRYEQYF
TGTGCCAGCAGTGAAATGCGCTACGAGCAGTACTTC
>-|TRBV7-2|TRBJ2-2|-
CASSSTPFANTGELFF
TGTGCCAGCAGCTCAACACCTTTCGCGAACACCGGGGAGCTGTTTTTT
>-|TRBV2|TRBJ2-7|-
CASSKAGQSSYEQYF
TGTGCCAGCAGTAAGGCGGGACAGAGCTCCTACGAGCAGTACTTC
>-|TRBV7-9|TRBJ2-1|TRBD1
CASGTGTAYNEQFF
TGTGCCAGCGGTACCGGGACAGCCTACAATGAGCAGTTCTTC
>-|TRBV7-8|TRBJ1-1|-
CASSLDRIRGTEAFF
TGTGCCAGCAGCTTAGATAGAATCCGGGGGACTGAAGCTTTCTTT
>-|TRBV6-1|TRBJ1-6|TRBD1
CASSDEGANSPLHF
TGTGCCAGCAGTGACGAGGGGGCGAATTCACCCCTCCACTTT
>once|TRBV30|TRBJ1-3|-
CAWTPGGSGNTIYF
TGTGCCTGGACCCCGGGGGGGTCTGGAAACACCATATATTTT
>-|TRBV5-6|TRBJ2-5|TRBD1
CASSFGTGGWETQYF
TGTGCCAGCAGCTTTGGGACAGGGGGCTGGGAGACCCAGTACTTC
>-|TRBV30|TRBJ1-2|TRBD1
CAWNRGTNYGYTF
TGTGCCTGGAACAGGGGAACTAACTATGGCTACACCTTC